Each of the 16 T cell receptor beta chains below was sequenced from the same sample in a study of blood T cell repertoires in COVID-19. TCRdb's table, derived via immunoSEQ multiplex PCR, lists solely in-frame clones and lacks some. The sample lists roughly 250,000 clones; around 89% were seen once. Sequenced sample: peripheral blood. Receptors originate from a woman aged 40 to 50 with acute or convalescent COVID-19.

The rearrangement joins TRBV15 to TRBJ1-3, with D unclear. This CDR3 contains 15 residues. CDR1 and CDR2 (germline): LNHNV, YYDKDF (reference sequence). V shed 5 bases and J shed 4 bases, with 15 bases lying between them. CDR3 bases: TGTGCCACCAGCCCCCCCAGCAGGATAGGAAACACCATATATTTT. It translates to CATSPPSRIGNTIYF.

The rearrangement uses TRBV30 and TRBJ1-2; D unclear. The germline CDR1 and CDR2 sequences are GTSNPN and SVGIG (reference sequence). V lost 4 bases, J lost 6 bases, and 21 bases lay in between. The CDR3 is made up of 15 amino acids. The CDR3 protein is CAWIEPKTLTNGYTF. CDR3 sequence (DNA): TGTGCCTGGATTGAACCAAAAACCCTAACTAATGGCTACACCTTC.

This chain joins TRBV6-5 and TRBJ2-4; D perhaps matches TRBD1 (5 bases). The CDR3 is made up of 12 amino acids. The germline V gene encodes CDR1 MNHEY and CDR2 SVGAGI. Trimming pared 0 bases from V and 11 bases from J, leaving 8 bases between. The CDR3, as DNA: TGTGCCAGCAGTTACTCAGGGGTTTTTCAGTACTTC. Translated, it gives CASSYSGVFQYF.

The rearrangement links TRBV5-1 to TRBJ2-7, with 10 positions matching TRBD1. The CDR3 extends over 15 amino acids. Germline V gives CDR1 SGHRS, CDR2 YFSETQ. V lost 0 bases, J lost 0 bases, and 0 bases stayed unmatched. The CDR3 DNA sequence: TGCGCCAGCAGCTTGGGGACAGGGGGCTCCTACGAGCAGTACGTC. Translation: CASSLGTGGSYEQYV.

V gene TRBV9 combines with J gene TRBJ1-1, with unresolved D. Per germline, CDR1 SGDLS and CDR2 YYNGEE. The V end was cut by 0 bases, the J end by 10 bases, with 10 bases between. The CDR3 contains 12 residues. This CDR3 is CASSVEEGGAFF. CDR3 nucleotides: TGTGCCAGCAGCGTAGAGGAGGGCGGAGCTTTCTTT.

The chain carries TRBV2 and TRBJ2-5; 9 bases are a match to TRBD1. Germline CDR1 is SNHLY and CDR2 is FYNNEI. J was trimmed by 5 bases and V by 4 bases; bases with no gene match: 5. The CDR3 totals 14 residues. The CDR3 reads CASSGGQGSETQYF. CDR3 sequence (DNA): TGTGCCAGCAGTGGGGGACAGGGATCGGAGACCCAGTACTTC.

The chain carries TRBV24-1 and TRBJ2-3, with D possibly TRBD2 on 7 matching bases. Germline assignment: CDR1 KGHDR and CDR2 SFDVKD. V lost 4 bases and J lost 0, with 10 bases in between. The CDR3 is made up of 15 amino acids. CDR3 amino acids: CATSDRGASTDTQYF. The DNA for the CDR3 is TGTGCCACCAGTGACCGGGGGGCCAGCACAGATACGCAGTATTTT.

This chain joins TRBV7-9 and TRBJ2-3; tentatively, D is TRBD2 (5 bases). Trimming stripped 8 bases from V and 6 bases from J, with 9 bases between. CDR1 and CDR2 from the germline V gene are SEHNR and FQNEAQ (reference sequence). The CDR3 runs to 11 residues. CDR3 DNA: TGTGCCAGCCGACCGGGGGATACGCAGTATTTT. This encodes CASRPGDTQYF.

This clone was recorded only once. The chain carries TRBV9 and TRBJ1-1; possible D gene TRBD1, 5 bases. Trimming left V 0 bases short and J 1 base short, with 7 bases between. Germline V lookup: CDR1 SGDLS, CDR2 YYNGEE. The CDR3 contains 14 residues. CDR3 in amino acids: CASSVGTTNTEAFF. The CDR3 DNA is TGTGCCAGCAGCGTAGGGACAACGAACACTGAAGCTTTCTTT.

The chain uses TRBV2 and TRBJ1-6; TRBD1 agrees at 9 bases. CDR1 is SNHLY, CDR2 FYNNEI, per germline. CDR3 length equals 18 residues. V trimming: 5 bases; J trimming: 0 bases; junction bases outside the gene matches: 8. The CDR3 sequence: CASSKNRGPSSYNSPLHF. For the CDR3, the DNA is TGTGCCAGCAGTAAAAACAGGGGGCCAAGCTCCTATAATTCACCCCTCCACTTT.

The chain has TRBV9 and TRBJ1-6; a weak D match, TRBD1 (6 bases). Trimming took 0 bases from V and 6 from J, leaving 13 bases between them. The CDR3 consists of 16 residues. Looked up from germline, CDR1 is SGDLS and CDR2 is YYNGEE. The CDR3 loop is CASSVGWTDPNSPLHF. The CDR3 DNA follows: TGTGCCAGCAGCGTAGGGTGGACAGACCCTAATTCACCCCTCCACTTT.

The chain has TRBV10-3 and TRBJ2-1; 9 bases line up with TRBD1. Germline CDR1 is ENHRY and CDR2 is SYGVKD. CDR3 length: 12 residues. Losses at the gene ends were 9 bases for V and 8 bases for J; bases not matched to a gene: 5. The DNA of the CDR3 is TGTGCCATTATGGACAGGGGAGATGAGCAGTTCTTC. Protein: CAIMDRGDEQFF.

This chain's CDR3 is CASSAGDEGYNEQFF. The CDR3 DNA reads TGTGCCAGCAGCGCCGGGGATGAGGGCTACAATGAGCAGTTCTTC. The chain recombines TRBV9 with TRBJ2-1; the D gene is possibly TRBD2 (5 bases). In germline, CDR1 is SGDLS, CDR2 YYNGEE. V lost 3 bases and J lost 3, with 13 bases in between. This CDR3 is built from 15 residues.

The rearrangement joins TRBV5-1 to TRBJ1-2, with D unclear. The CDR3 runs 14 residues. CDR1 is SGHRS, CDR2 YFSETQ, per germline. Trimming cost V 0 bases and J 6 bases, with 12 bases left between them. The CDR3 region has the DNA TGCGCCAGCAGCTTGGGGAGTGGGAGCCATGGCTACACCTTC. It is translated as CASSLGSGSHGYTF.

J is TRBJ1-2 and V is TRBV24-1; 7 bases map to TRBD1. The J segment lost 7 bases and the V segment lost 9 bases, leaving 10 bases of the junction unmatched. CDR3 length equals 13 residues. CDR1 is KGHDR, CDR2 SFDVKD, per germline. CDR3 coding DNA: TGTGCCACCGCGGCAGGGGGTAGGTCTGGCTACACCTTC. Residues: CATAAGGRSGYTF.

This clone appeared many times. The V gene is TRBV5-1, the J gene TRBJ1-2; D may be TRBD1 (5 bases). CDR1 is SGHRS, CDR2 YFSETQ, per germline. The CDR3 spans 12 residues. Trimming took off 4 bases at V and 9 bases at J, with 13 bases between the two ends. The CDR3 here is CASSEAGNSYTF. Written as DNA, the CDR3 is TGCGCCAGCAGCGAGGCAGGGAATAGCTACACCTTC. Full variable domain (remainder filled in from reference TRBV5-1 and TRBJ1-2): KAGVTQTPRYLIKTRGQQVTLSCSPISGHRSVSWYQQTPGQGLQFLFEYFSETQRNKGNFPGRFSGRQFSNSRSEMNVSTLELGDSALYLCASSEAGNSYTFGSGTRLTVV.